This TCR beta chain was retrieved from a study of technical replicates of blood from a few donors. Trimming at V came to 0 bases and at J to 4 bases, leaving 5 bases not matched to a gene. This CDR3 has 16 amino acids. CDR1 is MNHEY, CDR2 SVGAGI, per germline. Only in-frame clones appear in the TCRdb table, and some are missing; sequencing was by immunoSEQ multiplex PCR. The sample has fewer than 80,000 clones; 80% to 90% are singletons. The TCR was taken from a human donor in good health. Some clones in this sample may be carry-over from other donors' samples. The material sequenced was PBMCs. The chain carries TRBV6-5 and TRBJ2-2; the match to TRBD1 covers 7 bases. For the CDR3, the DNA is TGTGCCAGCAGTTACTCGGTCGACAGGGCCACCGGGGAGCTGTTTTTT. Residues: CASSYSVDRATGELFF.